The 27 T cell receptor beta chains below were found in one sample sequenced in a study of human T cells and chemical hapten exposure. TCRdb re-called the RACE reads with MiXCR, one entry per CDR3 protein. The data contain about 40,000 distinct CDR3 sequences, less than 4% of them seen just once; the ten biggest clones take up approximately 6.7%. Documented time point: patch test 2, 6 weeks after DPC sensitization. Noted treatment: therapeutic diphenylcyclopropenone sensitization with weekly scalp DPC. The input for sequencing was whole blood, taken in connection with sensitization to the hapten diphenylcyclopropenone (DPC). All receptors come from a man aged 40-50 years with alopecia areata. Some clones in this sample may be carry-over from other donors' samples.

This clonotype was seen many times. The genes are TRBV12-3 or TRBV12-4 and TRBJ2-3; TRBD2 is a possible D gene (5 bases). The V end lost 2 bases, the J end lost 10 bases, and 10 bases lay between the germline ends. The CDR3 covers 12 residues. DNA of the CDR3: TGTGCCAGCAGTTTAAGCGGTGCGGCGCAGTATTTT. Encoded protein: CASSLSGAAQYF.

This clonotype came up many times. This chain connects TRBV5-6 to TRBJ2-1; 11 positions match TRBD2. With 1 base clipped from V and 6 bases from J, the junction kept 6 bases outside the gene matches. Germline CDR1 is SGHDT and CDR2 is YYEEEE. CDR3 size: 16 residues. The CDR3 loop is CASSLRSLAGVNEQFF. The CDR3 nucleotides are TGTGCCAGCAGCTTGCGGTCACTAGCGGGAGTCAATGAGCAGTTCTTC. The whole variable domain, filled in from reference TRBV5-6 and TRBJ2-1, reads DAGVTQSPTHLIKTRGQQVTLRCSPKSGHDTVSWYQQALGQGPQFIFQYYEEEERQRGNFPDRFSGHQFPNYSSELNVNALLLGDSALYLCASSLRSLAGVNEQFFGPGTRLTVL.

This clonotype was recorded many times. V is TRBV6-5 and J is TRBJ2-5; 7 bases line up with TRBD2. Germline V lookup: CDR1 MNHEY, CDR2 SVGAGI. Losses at the gene ends were 0 bases for V and 5 bases for J; bases not matched to a gene: 6. The CDR3 is 15 residues long. The CDR3 bases are TGTGCCAGCAGTTACTCCGGGACTATCTACGAGACCCAGTACTTC. This codes for CASSYSGTIYETQYF.

This clonotype appeared many times. V gene TRBV3-1 combines with J gene TRBJ2-1; D ambiguous. Germline CDR1 LGHDT, CDR2 YNNKEL (reference sequence). Trimming cost V 1 base and J 5 bases, with 3 bases left between them. The CDR3 is made up of 12 amino acids. CDR3 amino acids: CASSQANNEQFF. CDR3 nucleotide sequence: TGTGCCAGCAGCCAAGCTAACAATGAGCAGTTCTTC.

This clonotype appeared many times. This rearrangement joins TRBV5-1 to TRBJ2-3; no clear D gene. Trimming left V 1 base short and J 2 bases short, with 8 bases between. Germline values: CDR1 SGHRS, CDR2 YFSETQ. The CDR3 spans 14 residues. DNA of the CDR3: TGCGCCAGCAGCTTGACAGCCTCCACAGATACGCAGTATTTT. Its protein product is CASSLTASTDTQYF.

The J gene is TRBJ2-1, the V gene TRBV19; D remains ambiguous. CDR1 and CDR2 from the germline V gene are LNHDA and SQIVND (reference sequence). With 4 bases removed from V and 9 bases from J, the gap between germline ends came to 7 bases. This CDR3 region has 11 residues. CDR3 DNA sequence: TGTGCCAGTAGTAGCGTGCGTGAGCAGTTCTTC. Residues: CASSSVREQFF.

By share, this clonotype counts as medium-sized (0.01 to 0.1%). The chain employs TRBV28 and TRBJ2-5, with D possibly TRBD2 on 6 matching bases. CDR3 length equals 12 residues. The germline gives CDR1 MDHEN, CDR2 SYDVKM. V gave up 5 bases and J gave up 4 bases, with 8 bases separating them. The DNA of the CDR3 is TGTGCCAGCAGTCCGGGGGTAGAGACCCAGTACTTC. Protein sequence: CASSPGVETQYF.

The rearrangement uses TRBV2 and TRBJ1-2; 11 bases agree with TRBD1. This CDR3 has 13 amino acids. Germline V gives CDR1 SNHLY, CDR2 FYNNEI. With 11 bases clipped from V and 4 bases from J, the junction kept 6 bases outside the gene matches. The CDR3 nucleotides read TGTGCCTCCGGGACAGGGGGGACCTATGGCTACACCTTC. Residues: CASGTGGTYGYTF.

This clonotype came up many times. This chain's CDR3 is CASSLERPMPTIYF. In DNA, the CDR3 is TGTGCCAGCAGTTTAGAGAGGCCGATGCCCACCATATATTTT. The chain uses TRBV12-3 or TRBV12-4 and TRBJ1-3; D is unclear. V lost 1 base and J lost 9, with 13 bases in between. The CDR3 consists of 14 residues.

This clonotype was found many times. The chain's CDR3 is CASSPGTGRYEQYF. Written as DNA, the CDR3 is TGTGCCAGCAGTCCCGGGACAGGGAGGTACGAGCAGTACTTC. The J gene is TRBJ2-7, the V gene TRBV28; 9 bases align to TRBD1. CDR1 and CDR2 (germline): MDHEN, SYDVKM. Trimming cost V 5 bases and J 4 bases; bases outside gene matches: 6. This CDR3 has 14 residues.

Many counts were recorded for this clonotype. The genes are TRBV7-2 and TRBJ2-3; a possible D gene is TRBD2 (6 bases). Trimming stripped 5 bases from V and 5 bases from J, with 11 bases between. Germline CDR1 is SGHTA and CDR2 is FQGNSA. The CDR3 has 13 residues. DNA of the CDR3: TGTGCCAGCAGCGCCACCGGGAGAGATACGCAGTATTTT. It is translated as CASSATGRDTQYF.

Only a few counts were recorded for this clonotype. The chain recombines TRBV7-9 with TRBJ2-5; TRBD1 agrees at 10 bases. This CDR3 spans 15 amino acids. Trimming took 5 bases from V and 5 from J; bases not matched to a gene: 8. Germline CDR1 SEHNR, CDR2 FQNEAQ (reference sequence). In nucleotides, the CDR3 is TGTGCCAGCAGCCCCGGGACAGGGGCAACGGAGACCCAGTACTTC. Amino acids: CASSPGTGATETQYF.

This clonotype was seen at least ten times. V gene TRBV16 combines with J gene TRBJ1-2, with 7 bases lining up with TRBD1. The CDR3 extends over 13 amino acids. Germline assignment: CDR1 KGHSY and CDR2 FQNENV. Trimming removed 4 bases from V and 4 bases from J; junction bases left unmatched: 3. The CDR3 region has the DNA TGTGCCAGCAGCCGAGACAGGGTCTATGGCTACACCTTC. This sequence encodes CASSRDRVYGYTF.

This clonotype has only a few counts. In nucleotides, the CDR3 is TGTGCCAGCAGCGTAGAGGTCGCAGACTATGGCTACACCTTC. This translates into CASSVEVADYGYTF. The chain couples TRBV9 to TRBJ1-2; no firm D call. CDR1 and CDR2 from the germline V gene are SGDLS and YYNGEE. With 0 bases removed from V and 3 bases from J, the gap between germline ends came to 9 bases. The CDR3 contains 14 residues.

This clonotype was seen repeatedly, ten times or more. This chain connects TRBV28 to TRBJ1-6, with D hard to call. The length of the CDR3 is 14 residues. The V gene lost 5 bases and the J gene lost 6 bases, with 11 bases spanning the gap. Germline CDR1 is MDHEN and CDR2 is SYDVKM. Here the CDR3 DNA reads TGTGCCAGCAGTCTTCTACACTCTAATTCACCCCTCCACTTT. This sequence encodes CASSLLHSNSPLHF.

This clonotype was counted ten times or more. The chain combines TRBV30 with TRBJ2-1; 11 bases are shared with TRBD2. The CDR3 totals 13 residues. V was clipped by 5 bases and J by 8 bases; unmatched bases: 5. The germline CDR1 and CDR2 sequences are GTSNPN and SVGIG (reference sequence). The CDR3 is CAWGSGRADEQFF. The CDR3 DNA sequence: TGTGCCTGGGGTAGCGGGAGGGCGGATGAGCAGTTCTTC.

The rearrangement links TRBV19 to TRBJ2-2; D is ambiguous. The V end was cut by 11 bases, the J end by 4 bases, with 11 bases between. The CDR3 sequence is 12 residues long. Germline V gene data show CDR1 as LNHDA and CDR2 as SQIVND (reference sequence). The chain's CDR3 is CAGRHTTGELFF. The CDR3 region has the DNA TGTGCCGGTCGACATACCACCGGGGAGCTGTTTTTT.

This chain joins TRBV5-1 and TRBJ2-5; D is perhaps TRBD2 (6 bases). The CDR3 has 13 amino acids. Trimming left V 5 bases short and J 5 bases short, with 13 bases between. The germline V gene encodes CDR1 SGHRS and CDR2 YFSETQ. CDR3 loop: CASRARGGETQYF. CDR3 DNA: TGCGCCAGCAGGGCAAGAGGAGGGGAGACCCAGTACTTC.

This clonotype was counted ten times or more. The chain uses TRBV3-1 and TRBJ2-2; 9 bases align to TRBD1. CDR3 size: 15 residues. Germline CDR1 and CDR2: LGHDT and YNNKEL (reference sequence). V dropped 2 bases and J dropped 5; count of bases not matched to a gene: 3. As DNA, the CDR3 is TGTGCCAGCAGCCAACGGACAGGGGTTACCGGGGAGCTGTTTTTT. Amino acid sequence: CASSQRTGVTGELFF.

This clonotype was counted many times. The chain combines TRBV7-9 with TRBJ2-5, with D possibly matching TRBD1 (6 bases). V was pared by 5 bases and J by 1 base, with 17 bases between. In germline, CDR1 is SEHNR, CDR2 FQNEAQ (reference sequence). CDR3 length: 16 amino acids. The CDR3 is CASSTSRRGGQETQYF. As DNA, the CDR3 is TGTGCCAGCAGCACTTCCCGACGAGGGGGCCAAGAGACCCAGTACTTC.

This clonotype was seen at least ten times. V is TRBV5-4 and J is TRBJ1-2; 7 bases line up with TRBD1. V shed 1 base and J 7 bases; nucleotides not matched to a gene: 4. There are 13 residues in the CDR3. Looked up from germline, CDR1 is SGHNT and CDR2 is YYREEE (reference sequence). The CDR3 DNA reads TGTGCCAGCAGCTTGAACAGGGGTGCTGGCTACACCTTC. Translating gives CASSLNRGAGYTF.

This clonotype was seen ten or more times. The V and J genes are TRBV24-1 and TRBJ2-3, with D perhaps matching TRBD2 (6 bases). The V end lost 5 bases, the J end lost 1 base, and 12 bases lay between the germline ends. The germline CDR1 and CDR2 sequences are KGHDR and SFDVKD. This CDR3 has 15 residues. This chain's CDR3 is CATSGFGGRTDTQYF. In DNA form, the CDR3 reads TGTGCCACCAGTGGGTTCGGGGGTCGCACAGATACGCAGTATTTT.

V is TRBV7-9 and J is TRBJ1-2, with a tentative D call TRBD1 (5 bases). With 0 bases removed from V and 4 bases from J, the gap between germline ends came to 9 bases. Germline V lookup: CDR1 SEHNR, CDR2 FQNEAQ (reference sequence). CDR3 length equals 14 residues. The CDR3 DNA reads TGTGCCAGCAGCTTAGCGGGGCAGGTCTATGGCTACACCTTC. It translates to CASSLAGQVYGYTF.

This clonotype was recorded many times. The chain combines TRBV6-2 or TRBV6-3 with TRBJ2-3; the match to TRBD2 covers 9 bases. CDR1 MNHEY and CDR2 SVGEGT come from the germline V gene. The CDR3 totals 16 residues. V was clipped by 10 bases and J by 2 bases; unmatched bases: 13. This CDR3 is CATRALAGSHTDTQYF. The CDR3, as DNA: TGTGCCACCCGGGCGCTAGCGGGGTCTCACACAGATACGCAGTATTTT.

This clonotype has a handful of counts. V and J are TRBV3-1 and TRBJ1-6, with D perhaps matching TRBD1 (5 bases). CDR3 size: 19 residues. Per germline, CDR1 LGHDT and CDR2 YNNKEL (reference sequence). V gave up 0 bases and J gave up 3 bases, with 18 bases separating them. CDR3 residues: CASSQDLPGAHFYNSPLHF. The CDR3 coding sequence is TGTGCCAGCAGCCAAGATCTCCCCGGGGCGCATTTCTATAATTCACCCCTCCACTTT.

This clonotype came up many times. The chain has TRBV7-8 and TRBJ1-1; 8 bases agree with TRBD1. Germline values: CDR1 SGHVS, CDR2 FQNEAQ. V lost 4 bases and J lost 3; bases outside the gene matches: 4. The CDR3 consists of 14 residues. CDR3 amino acids: CASSSNRGDTEAFF. CDR3 DNA sequence: TGTGCCAGCAGCTCGAACAGGGGGGACACTGAAGCTTTCTTT.

Only a few counts were recorded for this clonotype. This chain uses TRBV12-3 or TRBV12-4 with TRBJ1-1; a weak D match, TRBD1 (6 bases). V lost 3 bases to trimming and J lost 5 bases, with 13 bases between them. This CDR3 has 14 amino acids. CDR3 loop: CASSFQGGRTEAFF. The CDR3 DNA is TGTGCCAGCAGTTTCCAAGGGGGGCGTACTGAAGCTTTCTTT.